A single sample gave rise to the 3 T cell receptor beta chains below, sequenced in a study of beta chain features in type 1 diabetes. The sequenced template was cDNA made from the entire isolated RNA. TCRdb's table, derived via immunoSEQ multiplex PCR, lists solely in-frame clones and lacks some. This table holds under 950,000 clones, about 17% found once. Input material: naive CD4+ T cells from blood. These TCRs come from a woman aged 18-29 years in good health.

There are a few counts of this clone. The chain couples TRBV6-6 to TRBJ2-1, with TRBD2 matching 9 bases. Per the germline V gene, CDR1 is MNHNY and CDR2 is SVGAGI (reference sequence). This CDR3 is built from 15 residues. V was pared by 6 bases and J by 4 bases, with 7 bases of the junction left unmatched. In nucleotides, the CDR3 is TGTGCCAGCAGAGAACGACTAGCGGTATACAATGAGCAGTTCTTC. Protein sequence: CASRERLAVYNEQFF.

In its sample, this clone was seen a few times. The CDR3 spells CASTGGETQYF. CDR3 DNA: TGTGCCAGCACAGGGGGAGAGACCCAGTACTTC. This rearrangement joins TRBV27 to TRBJ2-5; 7 positions match TRBD1. Germline CDR1 MNHEY, CDR2 SMNVEV (reference sequence). V gave up 7 bases and J gave up 4 bases; unmatched junction bases: 0. This CDR3 has 11 amino acids.

This chain connects TRBV11-1 to TRBJ2-1; D is unclear. The CDR3 runs to 15 residues. The germline CDR1 and CDR2 sequences are SGHAT and FQDESV (reference sequence). V lost 1 base and J lost 6, with 13 bases in between. The CDR3 is CASSLGVSSANEQFF. The DNA for the CDR3 is TGTGCCAGCAGCTTAGGAGTTAGTTCCGCCAATGAGCAGTTCTTC.